These T cell receptor beta chains were read from a single sample in a study of T cell clones after liver transplantation. Generated by immunoSEQ multiplex PCR, the TCRdb table keeps only in-frame clones and is missing some. This table holds tens of thousands of clones, roughly nine tenths found once. Sequencing used CD4+ T cells from blood, obtained before liver transplant. Source of these receptors: a human donor who received a liver transplant. Each CDR3 is given with its conserved first and last residue. Each record gives: D gene, J gene, clone size, V gene, CDR3 DNA, CDR3 protein. D genes are given only for firm matches. Some rows mark clone size as missing; the rest say once, few, many or name a class of expanded clone.

NA	TRBJ1-2	NA	TRBV30	TGTGCCTGGAGGGCTTCTGGCTACACCTTC	CAWRASGYTF
NA	TRBJ2-7	NA	TRBV21-1	TGTGCCAGCAGCAAGGGTCTTAAACGTGACAGGGACGACGAGCAGTACTTC	CASSKGLKRDRDDEQYF
TRBD2	TRBJ2-3	NA	TRBV5-1	TGCGCCAGCAGCTTGGCCCGAGCGGGAGGGGCAGATACGCAGTATTTT	CASSLARAGGADTQYF
NA	TRBJ1-5	NA	TRBV14	TGTGCCAGCAGCCATGGCACCCTCCCCCAGCATTTT	CASSHGTLPQHF
TRBD1	TRBJ1-2	few	TRBV7-9	TGTGCCAGCAGCCTCGGGACAGAGTTCGGGAGGTACACCTTC	CASSLGTEFGRYTF
TRBD2	TRBJ2-5	NA	TRBV5-1	TGCGCCAGCAGCTCAGCGGGAGGACAGGAGACCCAGTACTTC	CASSSAGGQETQYF
NA	TRBJ1-1	NA	TRBV7-3	TGTGCCAGCAGCTTAGAGCACATTCGAGGTACTGAAGCTTTCTTT	CASSLEHIRGTEAFF
NA	TRBJ2-5	few	TRBV7-9	TGTGCCAGCAGCTCCCAATCAATGGGCTGGGAGACCCAGTACTTC	CASSSQSMGWETQYF
TRBD1	TRBJ2-1	NA	TRBV5-6	TGTGCCAGCAGCTTCAGGGGGAGCTCCTACAATGAGCAGTTCTTC	CASSFRGSSYNEQFF
NA	TRBJ1-1	NA	TRBV5-1	TGCGCCAGCAGCCCTCCCGGGGCTGAAGCTTTCTTT	CASSPPGAEAFF
NA	TRBJ1-5	NA	TRBV15	TGTGCCACCAGCAGAGATGTTGGCGGGACGCGGATACCTAGCAATCAGCCCCAGCATTTT	CATSRDVGGTRIPSNQPQHF
TRBD1	TRBJ2-7	NA	TRBV5-1	TGCGCCAGCAGCTTGGGGTCGGGCCCGCGGGACAGGGGACCCTACGAGCAGTACTTC	CASSLGSGPRDRGPYEQYF
TRBD1	TRBJ1-2	NA	TRBV6-1	TGTGCCAGCAGGTCGGACAGGGGCTATGGCTACACCTTC	CASRSDRGYGYTF